This T cell receptor beta chain was observed in a study of cytomegalovirus exposure and HLA in healthy donors. J was trimmed by 5 bases and V by 6 bases; bases with no gene match: 13. The CDR3 has 18 amino acids. In germline, CDR1 is SNHLY, CDR2 FYNNEI. PCR amplification relied on 60 Vbeta primers (plus 13 Jbeta primers). Method: immunoSEQ multiplex PCR; TCRdb's copy keeps in-frame clones and lacks some. The data show approximately 210,000 clones, with about four fifths seen just once and about 1.4% held by the top ten. This sequence originates from a girl aged 10 to 17 in good health and CMV-seropositive. This chain joins TRBV2 and TRBJ2-2, with 12 bases matching TRBD2. Sequences were obtained from PBMCs. Here the CDR3 DNA reads TGTGCCAGCAGGGATTGGGATCTAGCGGGGGGGCGGACCGGGGAGCTGTTTTTT. Translation: CASRDWDLAGGRTGELFF. The variable domain in full, with the rest retrieved from reference TRBV2 and TRBJ2-2, is EPEVTQTPSHQVTQMGQEVILRCVPISNHLYFYWYRQILGQKVEFLVSFYNNEISEKSEIFDDQFSVERPDGSNFTLKIRSTKLEDSAMYFCASRDWDLAGGRTGELFFGEGSRLTVL.